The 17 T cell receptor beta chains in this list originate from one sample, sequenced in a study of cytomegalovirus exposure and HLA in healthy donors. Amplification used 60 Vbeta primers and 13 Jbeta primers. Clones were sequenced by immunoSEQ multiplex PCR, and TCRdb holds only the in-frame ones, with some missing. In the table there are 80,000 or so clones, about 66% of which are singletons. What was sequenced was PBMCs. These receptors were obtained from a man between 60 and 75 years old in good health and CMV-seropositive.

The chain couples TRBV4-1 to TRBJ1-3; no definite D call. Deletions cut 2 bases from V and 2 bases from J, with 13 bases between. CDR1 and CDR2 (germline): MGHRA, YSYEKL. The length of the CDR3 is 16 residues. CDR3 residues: CASSQSVGSPGNTIYF. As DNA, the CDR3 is TGCGCCAGCAGCCAATCGGTCGGGAGCCCTGGAAACACCATATATTTT.

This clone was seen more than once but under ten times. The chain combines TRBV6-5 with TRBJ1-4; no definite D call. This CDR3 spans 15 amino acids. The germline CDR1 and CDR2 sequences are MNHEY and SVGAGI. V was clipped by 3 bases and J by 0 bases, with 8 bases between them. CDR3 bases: TGTGCCAGCAGTTATCGACTTGCAACTAATGAAAAACTGTTTTTT. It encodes CASSYRLATNEKLFF.

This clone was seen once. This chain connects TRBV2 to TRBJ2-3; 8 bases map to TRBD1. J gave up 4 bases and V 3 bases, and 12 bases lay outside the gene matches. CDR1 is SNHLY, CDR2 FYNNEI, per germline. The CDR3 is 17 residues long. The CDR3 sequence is CASSDFEGRTGSDTQYF. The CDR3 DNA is TGTGCCAGCAGTGACTTTGAGGGGAGGACAGGGTCAGATACGCAGTATTTT.

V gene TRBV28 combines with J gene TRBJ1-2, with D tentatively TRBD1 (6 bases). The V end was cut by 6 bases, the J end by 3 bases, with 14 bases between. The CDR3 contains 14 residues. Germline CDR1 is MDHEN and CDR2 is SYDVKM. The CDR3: CASRRGGGYYGYTF. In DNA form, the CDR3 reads TGTGCCAGCAGGCGGGGAGGGGGGTACTATGGCTACACCTTC.

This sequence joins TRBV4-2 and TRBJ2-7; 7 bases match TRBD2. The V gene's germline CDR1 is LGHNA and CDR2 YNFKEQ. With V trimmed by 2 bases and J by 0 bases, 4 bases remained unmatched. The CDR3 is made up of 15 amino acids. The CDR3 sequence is CASSQSSGSSYEQYF. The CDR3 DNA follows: TGTGCCAGCAGCCAATCTAGCGGAAGCTCCTACGAGCAGTACTTC.

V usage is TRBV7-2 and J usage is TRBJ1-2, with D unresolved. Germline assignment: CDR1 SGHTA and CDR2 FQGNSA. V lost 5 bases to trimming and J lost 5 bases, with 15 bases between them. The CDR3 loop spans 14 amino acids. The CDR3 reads CASSHPSAVYGYTF. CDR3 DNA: TGTGCCAGCAGCCATCCGAGCGCGGTGTATGGCTACACCTTC.

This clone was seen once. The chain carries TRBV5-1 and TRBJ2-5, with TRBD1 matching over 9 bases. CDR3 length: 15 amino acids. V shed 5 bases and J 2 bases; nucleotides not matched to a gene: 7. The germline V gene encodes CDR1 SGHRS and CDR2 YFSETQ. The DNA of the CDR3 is TGCGCCAGCAGTCCCCGACAGGGGGGACAAGAGACCCAGTACTTC. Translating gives CASSPRQGGQETQYF.

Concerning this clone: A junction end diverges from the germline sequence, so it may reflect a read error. In DNA, the CDR3 is TGTGCCAGTAGTATCGGGGCCAGGGGGCTAGAGATCCAGTACTTC. The encoded protein is CASSIGARGLEIQYF. This chain joins TRBV19 and TRBJ2-5; 8 bases match TRBD1. Germline V gene lookup returns CDR1 LNHDA and CDR2 SQIVND (reference sequence). CDR3 length equals 15 residues.

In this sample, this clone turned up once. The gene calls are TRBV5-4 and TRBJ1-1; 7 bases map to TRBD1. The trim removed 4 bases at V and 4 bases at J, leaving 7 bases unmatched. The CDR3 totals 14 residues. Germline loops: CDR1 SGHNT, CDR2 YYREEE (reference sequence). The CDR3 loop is CASSRGLMGTEAFF. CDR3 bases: TGTGCCAGCAGCAGGGGGCTGATGGGCACTGAAGCTTTCTTT.

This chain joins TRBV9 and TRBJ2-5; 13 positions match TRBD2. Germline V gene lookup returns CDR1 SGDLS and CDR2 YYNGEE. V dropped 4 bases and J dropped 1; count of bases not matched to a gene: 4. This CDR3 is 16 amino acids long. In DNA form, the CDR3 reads TGTGCCAGCAGCCTACGACTAGCGGGGGGCCAAGAGACCCAGTACTTC. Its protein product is CASSLRLAGGQETQYF.

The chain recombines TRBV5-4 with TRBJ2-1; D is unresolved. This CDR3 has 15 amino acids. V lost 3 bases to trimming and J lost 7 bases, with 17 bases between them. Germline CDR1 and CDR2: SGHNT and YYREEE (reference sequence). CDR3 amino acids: CASSSAVTVLNEQFF. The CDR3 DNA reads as TGTGCCAGCAGCTCCGCGGTGACGGTGTTAAATGAGCAGTTCTTC.

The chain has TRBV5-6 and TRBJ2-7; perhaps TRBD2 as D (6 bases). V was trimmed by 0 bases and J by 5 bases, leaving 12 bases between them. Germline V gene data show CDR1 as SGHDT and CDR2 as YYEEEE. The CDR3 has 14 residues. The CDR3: CASSLGTSLHEQYF. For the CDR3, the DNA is TGTGCCAGCAGCTTGGGTACTAGCCTCCACGAGCAGTACTTC.

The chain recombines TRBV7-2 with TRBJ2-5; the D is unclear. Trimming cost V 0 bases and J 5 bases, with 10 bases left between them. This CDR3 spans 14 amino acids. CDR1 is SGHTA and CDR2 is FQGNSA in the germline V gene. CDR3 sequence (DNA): TGTGCCAGCAGCTTAGCGCTAGGAATTGAGACCCAGTACTTC. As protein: CASSLALGIETQYF.

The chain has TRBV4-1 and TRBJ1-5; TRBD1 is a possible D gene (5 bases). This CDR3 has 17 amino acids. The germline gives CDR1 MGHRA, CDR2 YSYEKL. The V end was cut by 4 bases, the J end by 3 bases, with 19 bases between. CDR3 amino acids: CASSPTDDQGYNQPQHF. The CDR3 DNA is TGCGCCAGCAGCCCCACCGATGATCAGGGCTACAATCAGCCCCAGCATTTT.

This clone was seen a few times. CDR3 sequence: CASRGTGDLFGELFF. The CDR3 nucleotides are TGTGCCAGCAGGGGGACAGGGGACCTATTCGGGGAGCTGTTTTTT. The chain joins TRBV28 to TRBJ2-2, with 10 bases identical to TRBD1. With V trimmed by 6 bases and J by 7 bases, 8 bases remained unmatched. Germline-derived CDR1 and CDR2 are MDHEN and SYDVKM. The CDR3 contains 15 residues.

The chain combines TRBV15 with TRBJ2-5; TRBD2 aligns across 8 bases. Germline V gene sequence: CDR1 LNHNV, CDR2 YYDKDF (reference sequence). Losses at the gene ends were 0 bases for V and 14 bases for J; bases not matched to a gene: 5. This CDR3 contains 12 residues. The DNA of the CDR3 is TGTGCCACCAGCAGAGATGGGCGGGAGGCCTACTTC. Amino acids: CATSRDGREAYF.

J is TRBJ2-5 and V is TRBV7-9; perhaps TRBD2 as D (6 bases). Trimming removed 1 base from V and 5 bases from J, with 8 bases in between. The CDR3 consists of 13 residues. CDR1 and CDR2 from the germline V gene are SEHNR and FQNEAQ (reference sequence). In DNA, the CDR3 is TGTGCCAGCAGCTTAGGGGGGGAGGAGACCCAGTACTTC. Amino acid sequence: CASSLGGEETQYF.